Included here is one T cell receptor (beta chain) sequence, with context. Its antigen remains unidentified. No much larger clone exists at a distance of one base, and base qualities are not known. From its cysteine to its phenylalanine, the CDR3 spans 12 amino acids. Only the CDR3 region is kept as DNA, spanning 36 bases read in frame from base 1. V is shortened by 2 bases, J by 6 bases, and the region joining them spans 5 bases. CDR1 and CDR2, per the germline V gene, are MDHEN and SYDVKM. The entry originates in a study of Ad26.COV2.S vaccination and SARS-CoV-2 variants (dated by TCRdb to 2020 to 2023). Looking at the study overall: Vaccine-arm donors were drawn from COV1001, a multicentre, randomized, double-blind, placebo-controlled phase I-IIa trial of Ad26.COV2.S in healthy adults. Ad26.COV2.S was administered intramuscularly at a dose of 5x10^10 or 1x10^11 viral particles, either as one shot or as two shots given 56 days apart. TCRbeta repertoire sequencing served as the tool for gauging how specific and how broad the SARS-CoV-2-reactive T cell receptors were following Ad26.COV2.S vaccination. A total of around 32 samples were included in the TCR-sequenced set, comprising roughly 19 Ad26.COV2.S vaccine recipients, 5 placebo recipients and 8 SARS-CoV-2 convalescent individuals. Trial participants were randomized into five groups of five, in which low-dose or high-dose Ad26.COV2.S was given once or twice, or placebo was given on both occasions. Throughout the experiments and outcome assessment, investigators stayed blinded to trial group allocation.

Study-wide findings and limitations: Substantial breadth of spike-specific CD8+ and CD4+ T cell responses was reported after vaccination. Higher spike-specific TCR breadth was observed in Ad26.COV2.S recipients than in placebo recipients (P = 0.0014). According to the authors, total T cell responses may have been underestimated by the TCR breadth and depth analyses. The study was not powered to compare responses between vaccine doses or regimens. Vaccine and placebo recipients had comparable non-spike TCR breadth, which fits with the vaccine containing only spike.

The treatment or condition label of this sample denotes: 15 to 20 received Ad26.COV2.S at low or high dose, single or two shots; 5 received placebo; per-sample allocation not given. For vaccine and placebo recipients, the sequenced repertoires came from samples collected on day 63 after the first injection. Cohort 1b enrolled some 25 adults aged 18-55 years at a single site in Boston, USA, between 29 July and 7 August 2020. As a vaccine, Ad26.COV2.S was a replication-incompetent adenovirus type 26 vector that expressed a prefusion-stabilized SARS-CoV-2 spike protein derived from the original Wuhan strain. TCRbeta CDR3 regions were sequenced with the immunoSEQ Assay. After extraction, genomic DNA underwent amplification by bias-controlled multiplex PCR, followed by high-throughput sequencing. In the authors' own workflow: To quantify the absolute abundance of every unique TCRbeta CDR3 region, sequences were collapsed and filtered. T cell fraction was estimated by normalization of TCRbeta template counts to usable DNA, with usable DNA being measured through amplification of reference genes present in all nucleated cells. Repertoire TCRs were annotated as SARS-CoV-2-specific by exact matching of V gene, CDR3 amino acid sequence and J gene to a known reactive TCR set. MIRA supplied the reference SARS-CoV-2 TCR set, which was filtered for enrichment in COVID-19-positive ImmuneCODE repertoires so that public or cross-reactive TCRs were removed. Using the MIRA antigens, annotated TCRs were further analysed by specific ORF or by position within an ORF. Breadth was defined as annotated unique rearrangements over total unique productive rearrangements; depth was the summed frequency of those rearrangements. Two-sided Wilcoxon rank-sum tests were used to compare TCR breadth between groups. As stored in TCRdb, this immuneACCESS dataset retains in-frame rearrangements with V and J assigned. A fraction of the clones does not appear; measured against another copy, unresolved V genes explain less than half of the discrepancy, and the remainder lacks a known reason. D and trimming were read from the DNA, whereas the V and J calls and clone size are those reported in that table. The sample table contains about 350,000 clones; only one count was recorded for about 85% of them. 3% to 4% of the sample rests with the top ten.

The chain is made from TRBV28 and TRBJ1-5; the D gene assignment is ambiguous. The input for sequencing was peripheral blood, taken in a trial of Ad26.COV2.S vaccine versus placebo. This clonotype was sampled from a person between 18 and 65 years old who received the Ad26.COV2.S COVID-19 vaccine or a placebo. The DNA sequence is TGTGCCAGCAGTTTAAGAGGTCAGCCCCAGCATTTT. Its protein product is CASSLRGQPQHF.